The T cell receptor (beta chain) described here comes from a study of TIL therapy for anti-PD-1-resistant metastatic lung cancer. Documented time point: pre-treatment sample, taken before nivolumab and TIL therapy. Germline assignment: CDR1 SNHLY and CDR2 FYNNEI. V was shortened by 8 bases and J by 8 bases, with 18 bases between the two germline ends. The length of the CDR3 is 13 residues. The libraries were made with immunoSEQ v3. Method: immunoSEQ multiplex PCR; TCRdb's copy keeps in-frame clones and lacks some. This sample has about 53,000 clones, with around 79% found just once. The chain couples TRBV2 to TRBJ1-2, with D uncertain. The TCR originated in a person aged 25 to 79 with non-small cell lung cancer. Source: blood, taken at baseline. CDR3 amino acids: CASGIQELHGYTF. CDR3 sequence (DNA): TGTGCCAGCGGGATTCAGGAATTGCACGGCTACACCTTC.